Listed here are 21 T cell receptor beta chains from one sample, sequenced in a study of cytomegalovirus exposure and HLA in healthy donors. Primers included in the PCR were 60 Vbeta and 13 Jbeta primers. Generated by immunoSEQ multiplex PCR, the TCRdb table keeps only in-frame clones and is missing some. Found here are about 120,000 clones, about 80% of them singletons; the top ten hold approximately 8.8%. The sequenced material came from PBMCs. These receptors were obtained from a female donor in good health and CMV-seropositive.

The rearrangement uses TRBV30 and TRBJ2-3, with 8 bases matching TRBD2. Germline V gene lookup returns CDR1 GTSNPN and CDR2 SVGIG (reference sequence). This CDR3 has 15 residues. The J segment lost 6 bases and the V segment lost 0 bases, leaving 8 bases of the junction unmatched. Here the CDR3 reads CAWSVLAAPFDTQYF. DNA for the CDR3: TGTGCCTGGAGTGTACTAGCGGCACCTTTTGATACGCAGTATTTT.

The chain employs TRBV19 and TRBJ1-1; no clear D gene. This CDR3 is built from 15 residues. V was clipped by 3 bases and J by 0 bases, with 11 bases between them. Germline V gene data show CDR1 as LNHDA and CDR2 as SQIVND (reference sequence). The CDR3 loop reads CASSIGGRMNTEAFF. The DNA for the CDR3 is TGTGCCAGTAGTATCGGCGGGCGGATGAACACTGAAGCTTTCTTT.

This clone was counted between two and nine times. This chain uses TRBV18 with TRBJ2-1, with a weak D call TRBD2 (6 bases). Germline CDR1 is KGHSH and CDR2 is LQKENI. CDR3 length: 16 amino acids. V was trimmed by 2 bases and J by 8 bases, leaving 19 bases between them. CDR3 in DNA: TGTGCCAGCTCACCAAGGGTGGTAGCGGTCTCTGATGAGCAGTTCTTC. Amino acid sequence: CASSPRVVAVSDEQFF.

V is TRBV4-3 and J is TRBJ2-1; D gene uncertain. V dropped 0 bases and J dropped 8 bases, with 11 bases sitting between them. CDR1 and CDR2 (germline): LGHNA, YSLEER. This CDR3 has 14 amino acids. In DNA form, the CDR3 reads TGCGCCAGCAGCCAAGATTCAGGCTGGTATGAGCAGTTCTTC. It yields the protein CASSQDSGWYEQFF.

The chain combines TRBV18 with TRBJ1-4, with 9 bases fitting TRBD1. Germline V gives CDR1 KGHSH, CDR2 LQKENI. V gave up 4 bases and J gave up 6 bases; unmatched junction bases: 6. The CDR3 spans 15 residues. The CDR3 coding sequence is TGTGCCAGCTCACTGGCGGGACAGGGTTATGAAAAACTGTTTTTT. It is translated as CASSLAGQGYEKLFF.

The V and J genes are TRBV4-3 and TRBJ1-5; D gene uncertain. V was shortened by 0 bases and J by 7 bases, with 10 bases between the two germline ends. CDR1 is LGHNA and CDR2 is YSLEER in the germline V gene. The CDR3 has 14 amino acids. This CDR3 is CASSQDSSGQPQHF. The CDR3 DNA sequence: TGCGCCAGCAGCCAAGATTCGAGCGGGCAGCCCCAGCATTTT.

The gene calls are TRBV5-1 and TRBJ2-5, with D possibly matching TRBD2 (6 bases). This CDR3 has 13 amino acids. Germline lookup yields CDR1 SGHRS and CDR2 YFSETQ. V lost 0 bases and J 7 bases, leaving 10 bases between the germline ends. As DNA, the CDR3 is TGCGCCAGCAGCTTGGCGGGACTTTCGACCCAGTACTTC. The encoded protein is CASSLAGLSTQYF.

The CDR3: CASSLAGTGELFF. In DNA, the CDR3 is TGTGCCAGCAGCTTAGCGGGGACAGGGGAGCTGTTTTTT. V usage is TRBV7-2 and J usage is TRBJ2-2; D may be TRBD1 (6 bases). The CDR3 totals 13 residues. V lost 0 bases and J lost 8, with 7 bases in between. Germline V lookup: CDR1 SGHTA, CDR2 FQGNSA.

The chain couples TRBV14 to TRBJ2-5; TRBD2 is a possible D gene (5 bases). The CDR3 has 13 amino acids. Trimming removed 3 bases at V and 3 bases at J, with 8 bases between. Germline CDR1 reads SGHDN; CDR2 reads FVKESK. CDR3 loop: CASSQEVEETQYF. The CDR3 DNA follows: TGTGCCAGCAGCCAGGAGGTAGAAGAGACCCAGTACTTC.

This chain connects TRBV2 to TRBJ2-4; 11 bases fit TRBD2. The CDR3 is 17 residues long. The germline gives CDR1 SNHLY, CDR2 FYNNEI. V trimming: 3 bases; J trimming: 0 bases; junction bases outside the gene matches: 4. The CDR3 loop is CASSEVAGGRAKNIQYF. As DNA, the CDR3 is TGTGCCAGCAGTGAGGTAGCGGGGGGGAGAGCCAAAAACATTCAGTACTTC.

CDR3 coding DNA: TGTGCCAGCAGCCCAGGGACTGATTCCTCCTACGAGCAGTACTTC. It specifies CASSPGTDSSYEQYF. The rearrangement uses TRBV7-3 and TRBJ2-7; D might be TRBD2 (6 bases). Trimming took 5 bases from V and 0 from J, leaving 14 bases between them. There are 15 residues in the CDR3. Germline lookup yields CDR1 SGHTA and CDR2 FQGTGA. Filled out from reference TRBV7-3 and TRBJ2-7, the complete variable domain reads GAGVSQTPSNKVTEKGKYVELRCDPISGHTALYWYRQSLGQGPEFLIYFQGTGAADDSGLPNDRFFAVRPEGSVSTLKIQRTERGDSAVYLCASSPGTDSSYEQYFGPGTRLTVT.

The V and J genes are TRBV7-9 and TRBJ1-1, with 10 bases that match TRBD1. Germline V lookup: CDR1 SEHNR, CDR2 FQNEAQ (reference sequence). This CDR3 region has 15 residues. Trimming at V came to 4 bases and at J to 1 base, leaving 3 bases not matched to a gene. The CDR3 bases are TGTGCCAGCAGCTCTGGGACAGGGGCGAACACTGAAGCTTTCTTT. It is translated as CASSSGTGANTEAFF.

The chain combines TRBV27 with TRBJ1-1, with 7 bases that match TRBD1. This CDR3 is built from 12 residues. Trimming removed 0 bases from V and 8 bases from J; junction bases left unmatched: 0. Germline loops: CDR1 MNHEY, CDR2 SMNVEV (reference sequence). The DNA for the CDR3 is TGTGCCAGCAGTTTATCCAGGGGGGAAGCTTTCTTT. It codes for CASSLSRGEAFF.

This chain joins TRBV10-1 and TRBJ2-3; the D is unclear. This CDR3 is 12 amino acids long. CDR1 is WNHNN and CDR2 is SYGVQD in the germline V gene (reference sequence). V shed 6 bases and J shed 13 bases, with 17 bases lying between them. The CDR3 bases are TGCGCCAGCAGCTCCATCCCAGGAACCAAGTATTTT. Translating it yields CASSSIPGTKYF.

This clone was picked up a small number of times. The CDR3 sequence is CASRNQGASSEKLFF. The CDR3 DNA is TGTGCCAGCAGAAATCAGGGGGCTTCCAGTGAAAAACTGTTTTTT. The chain recombines TRBV6-5 with TRBJ1-4; 8 bases are a match to TRBD1. CDR3 length: 15 amino acids. Germline CDR1 MNHEY, CDR2 SVGAGI. V trimming: 6 bases; J trimming: 7 bases; junction bases outside the gene matches: 10.

J is TRBJ1-6 and V is TRBV11-2; D gene ambiguous. Germline V lookup: CDR1 SGHAT, CDR2 FQNNGV. The CDR3 length is 12 residues. Trimming pared 5 bases from V and 8 bases from J, leaving 7 bases between. The CDR3: CASSLLHSPLHF. In DNA form, the CDR3 reads TGTGCCAGCAGCCTCCTACATTCACCCCTCCACTTT.

CDR3 nucleotides: TGTGCCAGCAGCTACGCGGGGCCGAACGAAGATACGCAGTATTTT. Its protein is CASSYAGPNEDTQYF. This chain connects TRBV7-8 to TRBJ2-3, with D perhaps matching TRBD2 (6 bases). Trimming stripped 4 bases from V and 5 bases from J, with 16 bases between. This CDR3 has 15 amino acids. The germline CDR1 and CDR2 sequences are SGHVS and FQNEAQ.

V and J are TRBV18 and TRBJ2-5; 7 nucleotides match TRBD1. CDR1 is KGHSH, CDR2 LQKENI, per germline. Trimming cost V 3 bases and J 5 bases; bases outside gene matches: 12. The CDR3 runs to 16 residues. The CDR3 DNA sequence: TGTGCCAGCTCACCGGAACAGGGGCGGCCGGGGGAGACCCAGTACTTC. Translation gives CASSPEQGRPGETQYF.

This chain uses TRBV5-4 with TRBJ2-7, with D tentatively TRBD2 (6 bases). Per the germline V gene, CDR1 is SGHNT and CDR2 is YYREEE (reference sequence). V gave up 3 bases and J gave up 1 base, with 11 bases separating them. This CDR3 has 14 residues. The CDR3 sequence is CASSWDFGSYEQYF. Here the CDR3 DNA reads TGTGCCAGCAGCTGGGACTTTGGGTCCTACGAGCAGTACTTC.

The chain employs TRBV11-3 and TRBJ2-7, with a weak D call TRBD1 (5 bases). This CDR3 spans 14 amino acids. Deletions cut 0 bases from V and 3 bases from J, with 9 bases between. CDR1 and CDR2 from the germline V gene are SGHNT and YENEEA. The DNA of the CDR3 is TGTGCCAGCAGCTTAGATCAAGGGGACTACGAGCAGTACTTC. This codes for CASSLDQGDYEQYF.

The gene calls are TRBV29-1 and TRBJ1-1; no firm D call. The V and J ends lost 4 bases and 0 bases respectively, with 6 bases between them. This CDR3 is 12 amino acids long. The germline CDR1 and CDR2 sequences are SQVTM and ANQGSEA. The CDR3 sequence: CSVAEMNTEAFF. CDR3 nucleotide sequence: TGCAGCGTTGCCGAGATGAACACTGAAGCTTTCTTT.